The 17 T cell receptor beta chains listed next were all sequenced from one sample in a study of post-analysis software for immune sequencing data. TCR beta cDNA libraries had unique molecular identifiers. Via MiXCR, TCRdb re-called the PCR reads, giving one row per CDR3 protein. Among some 240,000 distinct CDR3 sequences listed, 30% to 45% were seen once. Their cognate antigens are unknown. Overall study findings and caveats: Compared with controls, patients had more of about 5 TRBV segments, including TRBV5-6, TRBV5-1 and TRBV20-1.

The sample comprised blood. The origin of the receptors is a girl under 18 with multiple sclerosis.

For this clonotype: A much larger clone differs from this one at a single base, so this may be a read error. The chain couples TRBV7-2 to TRBJ2-7; TRBD2 aligns across 14 bases. This CDR3 region has 17 residues. V was pared by 4 bases and J by 12 bases, with 17 bases of the junction left unmatched. CDR1 and CDR2 from the germline V gene are SGHTA and FQGNSA. The CDR3, as DNA: TGTGCCAGCAGCTCCCGACTAGCGGGAGGGCCCTCGGAGACCCGGTACTTC. Its protein is CASSSRLAGGPSETRYF. The full variable domain, in which reference TRBV7-2 and TRBJ2-7 provide the parts outside the CDR3, is GAGVSQSPSNKVTEKGKDVELRCDPISGHTALYWYRQSLGQGLEFLIYFQGNSAPDKSGLPSDRFSAERTGGSVSTLTIQRTQQEDSAVYLCASSSRLAGGPSETRYFGPGTRLTVT.

The chain combines TRBV28 with TRBJ2-7; 13 bases are a match to TRBD2. The CDR3 consists of 16 residues. Germline trimming cut 3 bases from V and 2 bases from J; bases unmatched to any gene: 4. Germline values: CDR1 MDHEN, CDR2 SYDVKM. CDR3 DNA sequence: TGTGCCAGCAGTTTGGGGGGACTAGCGGGGACCTACGAGCAGTACTTC. Translating gives CASSLGGLAGTYEQYF.

This chain links TRBV2 with TRBJ1-2; D unclear. This CDR3 is built from 16 residues. V lost 0 bases to trimming and J lost 1 base, with 12 bases between them. Germline lookup yields CDR1 SNHLY and CDR2 FYNNEI. The CDR3 spells CASSEAAGGSNYGYTF. In DNA, the CDR3 is TGTGCCAGCAGTGAAGCTGCAGGTGGGAGTAACTATGGCTACACCTTC.

This clonotype was detected many times. V and J are TRBV29-1 and TRBJ2-1; no reliable D call. The V end was cut by 7 bases, the J end by 2 bases, with 15 bases between. This CDR3 is built from 14 residues. The germline V gene has CDR1 SQVTM and CDR2 ANQGSEA. CDR3 region: CSALTGPPYNEQFF. CDR3 bases: TGCAGCGCCCTGACCGGGCCCCCCTACAATGAGCAGTTCTTC.

This clonotype was seen more than once but under ten times. A read error may explain this, as a much larger clone is one base away. The chain employs TRBV4-2 and TRBJ1-2, with D possibly matching TRBD1 (5 bases). V shed 4 bases and J shed 6 bases, with 15 bases lying between them. The CDR3 consists of 14 residues. Germline CDR1 LGHNA, CDR2 YNFKEQ. CDR3 sequence (DNA): TGTGCCAGCAGCCCCTGGATAGGGGAAGATGGCTACACCTTC. Its protein product is CASSPWIGEDGYTF.

This clonotype was observed a few times. The V call is TRBV15, the J call TRBJ2-3, with D tentatively TRBD2 (7 bases). The length of the CDR3 is 17 residues. V gave up 0 bases and J gave up 4 bases, with 17 bases separating them. Germline V CDR1 and CDR2: LNHNV, YYDKDF (reference sequence). The CDR3 sequence: CATSRDLVGGHPDTQYF. The CDR3 coding sequence is TGTGCCACCAGCAGAGATCTGGTGGGGGGGCACCCAGATACGCAGTATTTT.

The rearrangement links TRBV4-1 to TRBJ1-5; D may be TRBD1 (5 bases). Germline lookup yields CDR1 MGHRA and CDR2 YSYEKL. This CDR3 has 16 residues. V was cut by 0 bases and J by 6 bases, with 15 bases left in between. The CDR3 DNA reads TGCGCCAGCAGCCAAGAGCGGGGGACCTTGGGTCAGCCCCAGCATTTT. This codes for CASSQERGTLGQPQHF.

This clonotype was seen a few times. This sequence may be a read error, since a much larger clone differs from it by one base. V gene TRBV12-3 or TRBV12-4 combines with J gene TRBJ2-5; 8 positions match TRBD2. CDR3 length: 14 residues. V dropped 5 bases and J dropped 11; count of bases not matched to a gene: 13. CDR3 region: CASSPGSGDNEQYF. Here the CDR3 DNA reads TGTGCCAGCAGTCCCGGTAGCGGGGACAATGAGCAGTACTTC.

This clonotype was counted many times. The chain is built from TRBV7-3 and TRBJ2-5; 9 positions agree with TRBD1. The CDR3 has 18 amino acids. Germline CDR1 SGHTA, CDR2 FQGTGA. V trimming: 1 base; J trimming: 4 bases; junction bases outside the gene matches: 13. In DNA, the CDR3 is TGTGCCAGCAGCTTAATCCCCCTCACCAACAGGGGGCCAGAGACCCAGTACTTC. This codes for CASSLIPLTNRGPETQYF. The full variable domain, completed using reference TRBV7-3 and TRBJ2-5, is GAGVSQTPSNKVTEKGKYVELRCDPISGHTALYWYRQSLGQGPEFLIYFQGTGAADDSGLPNDRFFAVRPEGSVSTLKIQRTERGDSAVYLCASSLIPLTNRGPETQYFGPGTRLLVL.

The chain combines TRBV27 with TRBJ2-7; 11 positions agree with TRBD2. Trimming removed 10 bases from V and 4 bases from J; junction bases left unmatched: 6. The germline gives CDR1 MNHEY, CDR2 SMNVEV (reference sequence). The CDR3 covers 13 residues. The CDR3 here is CATRGLAEYEQYF. DNA for the CDR3: TGTGCCACCAGGGGACTAGCGGAGTACGAGCAGTACTTC.

This clonotype was counted at least ten times. This CDR3 is CASSSSAGETQYF. The CDR3 bases are TGCGCCAGCAGCTCGTCAGCGGGGGAGACCCAGTACTTC. This sequence joins TRBV5-1 and TRBJ2-5, with 7 bases that match TRBD2. This CDR3 has 13 amino acids. J gave up 5 bases and V 3 bases, and 4 bases lay outside the gene matches. In germline, CDR1 is SGHRS, CDR2 YFSETQ.

This clonotype appeared a few times. The chain recombines TRBV5-1 with TRBJ1-1; D is possibly TRBD1 (5 bases). Germline values: CDR1 SGHRS, CDR2 YFSETQ. The CDR3 contains 10 residues. Trimming shortened V by 5 bases and J by 6 bases, and 5 bases separated the two germline ends. This CDR3 is CASRGAEAFF. For the CDR3, the DNA is TGCGCCAGCAGGGGGGCTGAAGCTTTCTTT.

This clonotype was counted ten times or more. This sequence joins TRBV10-2 and TRBJ1-2; 7 bases are shared with TRBD1. CDR3 length: 18 residues. Germline V gene data show CDR1 as WSHSY and CDR2 as SAAADI. V was pared by 3 bases and J by 4 bases, with 17 bases of the junction left unmatched. CDR3 coding DNA: TGCGCCAGCAGTGAAGGGTGGACGACAGGGATGGGCGGCTATGGCTACACCTTC. Translation: CASSEGWTTGMGGYGYTF.

As concerns this clonotype: A much larger clone is a single base away; this may be a read error. The genes are TRBV6-1 and TRBJ2-3, with unresolved D. Per the germline V gene, CDR1 is MNHNS and CDR2 is SASEGT. The CDR3 is made up of 11 amino acids. The V end was cut by 4 bases, the J end by 6 bases, with 5 bases between. The CDR3 bases are TGTGCCAGCAGTGGACCGGATACGCAGTATTTT. This translates into CASSGPDTQYF.

This clonotype appeared a few times. Since a much larger clone is just one base distant, this may be a read error. V is TRBV24-1 and J is TRBJ2-2, with TRBD2 identical over 11 bases. This CDR3 contains 17 residues. The germline CDR1 and CDR2 sequences are KGHDR and SFDVKD. CDR3 loop: CATSEPGLAVFTGERFF. The CDR3 region has the DNA TGTGCCACCAGTGAGCCGGGACTAGCGGTATTCACCGGGGAGCGGTTTTTT.

This clonotype has at least ten counts. The genes are TRBV7-9 and TRBJ2-3; possibly TRBD1 or TRBD2 for D (5 bases each). This CDR3 has 14 residues. V lost 7 bases, J lost 3 bases, and 14 bases lay in between. Per the germline V gene, CDR1 is SEHNR and CDR2 is FQNEAQ (reference sequence). CDR3 amino acids: CASTEGMKTDTQYF. The CDR3, as DNA: TGTGCCAGCACTGAGGGGATGAAGACAGATACGCAGTATTTT.

This clonotype was recorded many times. The V call is TRBV28, the J call TRBJ2-5, with D perhaps matching TRBD1 (6 bases). This CDR3 comprises 13 residues. V was trimmed by 6 bases and J by 4 bases, leaving 12 bases between them. Germline V gene data show CDR1 as MDHEN and CDR2 as SYDVKM. This chain's CDR3 is CASSKTGGETQYF. In nucleotides, the CDR3 is TGTGCCAGCAGCAAGACAGGCGGAGAGACCCAGTACTTC.